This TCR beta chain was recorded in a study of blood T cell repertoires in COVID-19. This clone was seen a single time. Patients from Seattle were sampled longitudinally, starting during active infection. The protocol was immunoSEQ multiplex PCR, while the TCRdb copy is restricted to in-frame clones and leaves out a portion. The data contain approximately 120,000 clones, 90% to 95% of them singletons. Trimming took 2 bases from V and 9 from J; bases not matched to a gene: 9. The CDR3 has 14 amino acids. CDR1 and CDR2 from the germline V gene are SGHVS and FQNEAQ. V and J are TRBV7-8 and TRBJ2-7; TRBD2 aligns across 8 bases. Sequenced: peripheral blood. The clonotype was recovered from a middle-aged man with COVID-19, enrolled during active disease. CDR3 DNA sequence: TGTGCCAGCAGCTTAAAGCGGGAGACACCCTGGCAGTACTTC. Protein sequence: CASSLKRETPWQYF.